What follows are 14 T cell receptor beta chains derived from one specimen sequenced in a study of regulatory T cells in long-lasting Graves disease. Investigators prepared the TCR beta libraries by applying iRepertoire HTBI primers and Arm-PCR of CDR3 regions. A single record per CDR3 protein comes from TCRdb applying MiXCR to the multiplex PCR reads. The table shows 420,000 or so distinct CDR3 sequences, with around a quarter occurring only once. Stated time point: persistent/refractory GD, antithyroid drugs over 5 years with positive TRAb. The TCR library was prepared using RNA isolated from PBMCs. This sample comprised peripheral blood mononuclear cells (PBMCs), obtained when the disease was refractory, from a patient treated with antithyroid drugs. These receptors all come from a female donor with Graves disease.

This clonotype was counted only a few times. A read error may account for a junction end that differs from germline. This chain uses TRBV7-7 with TRBJ2-7, with 7 bases lining up with TRBD2. Germline loops: CDR1 SSHAT, CDR2 FNYEAQ (reference sequence). This CDR3 is 15 amino acids long. The DNA of the CDR3 is TGTGCTAGCAGCTCAGAGCGGGGAAGCTCCTACGAGCAGTACTTC. As protein: CASSSERGSSYEQYF.

The chain combines TRBV10-3 with TRBJ1-6; no definite D call. The CDR3 runs 16 residues. Trimming cost V 0 bases and J 9 bases, with 15 bases left between them. The V gene's germline CDR1 is ENHRY and CDR2 SYGVKD. The CDR3: CAISESWNPLPSPLHF. CDR3 sequence (DNA): TGTGCCATCAGTGAGTCGTGGAACCCCCTTCCTTCACCCCTCCACTTT.

This rearrangement joins TRBV7-8 to TRBJ1-2, with 7 bases fitting TRBD1. The CDR3 contains 14 residues. V dropped 5 bases and J dropped 5; count of bases not matched to a gene: 8. Germline V gene sequence: CDR1 SGHVS, CDR2 FQNEAQ. DNA of the CDR3: TGTGCCAGCAGCCCAGGACAGGCTACATATGGCTACACCTTC. Translation gives CASSPGQATYGYTF.

This chain links TRBV20-1 with TRBJ2-7; tentatively, D is TRBD2 (5 bases). Germline CDR1 reads DFQATT; CDR2 reads SNEGSKA (reference sequence). V gave up 4 bases and J gave up 3 bases, with 10 bases separating them. This CDR3 comprises 12 residues. The CDR3 DNA sequence: TGCAGTGCTAAACTAGATTTCTACGAGCAGTACTTC. Translating it yields CSAKLDFYEQYF.

This clonotype was observed at least ten times. The chain links TRBV6-1 to TRBJ2-7; TRBD1 might be the D (5 bases). Germline V gene data show CDR1 as MNHNS and CDR2 as SASEGT. The V and J ends lost 0 bases and 2 bases respectively, with 11 bases between them. The CDR3 totals 15 residues. DNA for the CDR3: TGTGCCAGCAGTGAAGCGAAAGACAGCCCCTACGAGCAGTACTTC. Its protein is CASSEAKDSPYEQYF.

The chain combines TRBV6-1 with TRBJ2-5; TRBD1 or TRBD2 may be the D gene (5 bases each). V lost 6 bases to trimming and J lost 2 bases, with 22 bases between them. Per germline, CDR1 MNHNS and CDR2 SASEGT. The length of the CDR3 is 17 residues. This chain's CDR3 is CASSPPGAGLTQETQYF. For the CDR3, the DNA is TGTGCCAGCAGCCCCCCCGGGGCAGGGCTCACACAAGAGACCCAGTACTTC.

The V and J genes are TRBV20-1 and TRBJ2-1; possibly TRBD1 for D (6 bases). Per germline, CDR1 DFQATT and CDR2 SNEGSKA (reference sequence). The CDR3 runs 16 residues. V lost 0 bases and J lost 1, with 13 bases in between. The CDR3 loop reads CSARDARGSSYNEQFF. CDR3 nucleotide sequence: TGCAGTGCTAGAGATGCTAGGGGGTCATCCTACAATGAGCAGTTCTTC.

This clonotype occurred once. CDR3 DNA: TGTGCCAGCAGTTCGAGCGGGAGGAGCACAGATACGCAGTATTTT. Translating gives CASSSSGRSTDTQYF. This chain joins TRBV28 and TRBJ2-3; TRBD2 aligns across 9 bases. CDR1 and CDR2 (germline): MDHEN, SYDVKM. V lost 4 bases and J lost 0; bases outside the gene matches: 2. The CDR3 consists of 15 residues.

This clonotype was seen a handful of times. The chain uses TRBV2 and TRBJ2-2; 10 nucleotides match TRBD2. This CDR3 has 17 residues. Per germline, CDR1 SNHLY and CDR2 FYNNEI. Trimming cost V 6 bases and J 4 bases; bases outside gene matches: 11. CDR3 sequence: CASSQKLAGSTTGELFF. The CDR3 nucleotides are TGTGCCAGCAGCCAAAAACTAGCGGGGTCGACCACCGGGGAGCTGTTTTTT.

This clonotype turned up a few times. This chain uses TRBV29-1 with TRBJ1-5; D perhaps matches TRBD1 (5 bases). The germline CDR1 and CDR2 sequences are SQVTM and ANQGSEA. The CDR3 sequence is 13 residues long. Trimming took 8 bases from V and 3 from J, leaving 14 bases between them. The CDR3 DNA reads TGCAGCTCTACCGGGACTCTCAATCAGCCCCAGCATTTT. Its translation is CSSTGTLNQPQHF.

Comment on this clonotype: An end of the junction differs from the germline gene, which may be a read error. V is TRBV6-1 and J is TRBJ1-5; D is uncertain. Germline lookup yields CDR1 MNHNS and CDR2 SASEGT. CDR3 length: 13 amino acids. CDR3 nucleotides: TGTGCCAACAGTGAATCGGGGAACCAGCCCCAGCATTTT. It is translated as CANSESGNQPQHF.

This clonotype showed up just a few times. CDR3 DNA sequence: TGTGCCAGTAGTTTACAGGGGGCACGAGAAAAACTGTTTTTT. Its protein product is CASSLQGAREKLFF. The genes are TRBV19 and TRBJ1-4; 9 nucleotides line up with TRBD1. The germline V gene encodes CDR1 LNHDA and CDR2 SQIVND (reference sequence). Trimming took 5 bases from V and 8 from J; bases not matched to a gene: 6. The CDR3 extends over 14 amino acids.

This clonotype has ten or more counts. V usage is TRBV27 and J usage is TRBJ1-1, with a weak D call TRBD1 (6 bases). Trimming took 3 bases from V and 7 from J, leaving 15 bases between them. CDR3 length equals 14 residues. Germline CDR1 and CDR2: MNHEY and SMNVEV (reference sequence). This CDR3 is CASSLAMTGNEAFF. The DNA for the CDR3 is TGTGCCAGCAGTTTGGCCATGACAGGCAATGAAGCTTTCTTT.

This clonotype was recorded at least ten times. This rearrangement joins TRBV6-1 to TRBJ1-2; weak D call: TRBD1 (6 bases). V lost 6 bases and J lost 4, with 12 bases in between. Germline CDR1 MNHNS, CDR2 SASEGT. The CDR3 covers 13 residues. The CDR3 nucleotides read TGTGCCAGCAGGCCGACAGGATTCTATGGCTACACCTTC. Translating it yields CASRPTGFYGYTF.